Detailed here is one T cell receptor beta chain. This sample was included in a study of shared T cell receptors in the human thymus. Repertoires were generated with immunoSEQ multiplex PCR, while TCRdb's copy carries only in-frame clones and drops some. The sample has more than 300,000 clones; approximately 95% are singletons. Germline V gene lookup returns CDR1 MDHEN and CDR2 SYDVKM. This CDR3 comprises 13 residues. The V end was cut by 3 bases, the J end by 7 bases, with 10 bases between. The source of this sequence is a human donor. The sequencing sample was made of thymocytes. The V gene is TRBV28, the J gene TRBJ1-5; D possibly corresponds to TRBD1 (6 bases). This CDR3 reads CASSFRGRQPQHF. For the CDR3, the DNA is TGTGCCAGCAGTTTCAGGGGTAGACAGCCCCAGCATTTT.